The 3 T cell receptor beta chains presented below share a single source sample, sequenced in a study of T-cell memory formation after mild COVID-19. TCRdb re-analysed the 5' RACE reads in MiXCR, keeping a single row per CDR3 protein. Here the sample spans hundreds of thousands of distinct CDR3 sequences, roughly 15% being singletons. Material for sequencing was PBMCs or a T cell subset sorted from them (not recorded which). All receptors come from a man aged 18 to 35 who had mild COVID-19 (a few samples of this study predate the infection). Cell type and time point are not known.

This chain joins TRBV29-1 and TRBJ2-7, with 9 bases identical to TRBD1. The CDR3 has 14 residues. J was trimmed by 3 bases and V by 4 bases; bases with no gene match: 7. Germline values: CDR1 SQVTM, CDR2 ANQGSEA. CDR3 sequence: CSVALQGAGYEQYF. In DNA form, the CDR3 reads TGCAGCGTTGCCCTACAGGGGGCAGGCTACGAGCAGTACTTC.

This chain uses TRBV4-1 with TRBJ1-5; the D is unclear. Germline V gene data show CDR1 as MGHRA and CDR2 as YSYEKL. Trimming cost V 0 bases and J 3 bases, with 15 bases left between them. This CDR3 region has 17 residues. CDR3 amino acids: CASSQDKNKVTNQPQHF. In nucleotides, the CDR3 is TGCGCCAGCAGCCAAGATAAGAATAAGGTAACCAATCAGCCCCAGCATTTT.

This clonotype was found a few times. V is TRBV27 and J is TRBJ2-7; 10 nucleotides line up with TRBD2. CDR1 MNHEY and CDR2 SMNVEV come from the germline V gene (reference sequence). The CDR3 runs to 13 residues. Trimming removed 8 bases from V and 3 bases from J; junction bases left unmatched: 4. The CDR3 bases are TGTGCCAGCCGGGCTAGCGGGGGCTACGAGCAGTACTTC. Amino acid sequence: CASRASGGYEQYF.